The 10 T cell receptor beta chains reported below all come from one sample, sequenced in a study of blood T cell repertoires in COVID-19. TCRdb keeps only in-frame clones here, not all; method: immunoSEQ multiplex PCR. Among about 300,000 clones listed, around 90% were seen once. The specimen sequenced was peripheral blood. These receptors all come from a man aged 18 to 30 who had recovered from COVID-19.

CDR3 loop: CASSVGPGSSSYNSPLHF. In DNA, the CDR3 is TGTGCCAGCAGCGTAGGTCCAGGGTCGAGCTCCTATAATTCACCCCTCCACTTT. V and J are TRBV9 and TRBJ1-6; possibly TRBD1 for D (5 bases). The V gene lost 0 bases and the J gene lost 0 bases, with 13 bases spanning the gap. Germline lookup yields CDR1 SGDLS and CDR2 YYNGEE. CDR3 size: 18 residues.

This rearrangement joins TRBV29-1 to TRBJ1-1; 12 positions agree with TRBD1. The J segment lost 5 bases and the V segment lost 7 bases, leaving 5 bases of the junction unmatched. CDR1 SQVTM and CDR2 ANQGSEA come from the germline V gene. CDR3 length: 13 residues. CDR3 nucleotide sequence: TGCAGCGCTTGGGGACAGGGGGCAACTGAAGCTTTCTTT. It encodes CSAWGQGATEAFF.

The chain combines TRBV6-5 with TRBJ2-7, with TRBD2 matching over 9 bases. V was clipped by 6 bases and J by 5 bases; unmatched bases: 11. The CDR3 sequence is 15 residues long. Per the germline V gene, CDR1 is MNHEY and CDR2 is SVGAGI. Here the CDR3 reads CASSATSGQIHEQYF. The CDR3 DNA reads TGTGCCAGCAGCGCGACTAGCGGACAGATCCACGAGCAGTACTTC.

The CDR3, as DNA: TGCGCCAGCAGCTTGACTCCCGACAGCTACAATGAGCAGTTCTTC. This sequence encodes CASSLTPDSYNEQFF. This chain links TRBV5-1 with TRBJ2-1, with D possibly being TRBD1 (5 bases). V dropped 1 base and J dropped 3 bases, with 11 bases sitting between them. This CDR3 comprises 15 residues. Germline CDR1 SGHRS, CDR2 YFSETQ.

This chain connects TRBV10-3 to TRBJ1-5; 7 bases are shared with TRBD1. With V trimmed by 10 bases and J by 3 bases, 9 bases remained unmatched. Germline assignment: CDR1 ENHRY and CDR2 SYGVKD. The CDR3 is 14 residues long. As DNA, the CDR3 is TGTGCCACCGGAGGGGGCAATTCCAATCAGCCCCAGCATTTT. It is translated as CATGGGNSNQPQHF.

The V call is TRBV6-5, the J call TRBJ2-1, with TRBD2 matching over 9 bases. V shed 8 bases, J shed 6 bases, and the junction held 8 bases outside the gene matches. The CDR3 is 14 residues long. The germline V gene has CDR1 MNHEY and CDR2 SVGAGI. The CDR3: CASSVAGEGNEQFF. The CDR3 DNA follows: TGTGCCAGCTCAGTAGCGGGGGAAGGCAATGAGCAGTTCTTC.

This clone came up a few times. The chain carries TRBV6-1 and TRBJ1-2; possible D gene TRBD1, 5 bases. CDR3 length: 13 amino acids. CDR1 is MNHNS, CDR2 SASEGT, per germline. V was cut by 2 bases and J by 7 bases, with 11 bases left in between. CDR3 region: CASSEQGYFGYTF. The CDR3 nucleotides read TGTGCCAGCAGTGAACAGGGTTATTTTGGCTACACCTTC.

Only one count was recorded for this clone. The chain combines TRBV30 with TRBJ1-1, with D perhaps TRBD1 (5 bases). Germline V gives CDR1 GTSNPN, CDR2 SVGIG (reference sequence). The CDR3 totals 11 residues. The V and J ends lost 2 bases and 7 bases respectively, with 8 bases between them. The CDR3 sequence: CAWSQGSEAFF. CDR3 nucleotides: TGTGCCTGGAGTCAGGGCAGTGAAGCTTTCTTT. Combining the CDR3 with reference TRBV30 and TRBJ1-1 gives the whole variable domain SQTIHQWPATLVQPVGSPLSLECTVEGTSNPNLYWYRQAAGRGLQLLFYSVGIGQISSEVPQNLSASRPQDRQFILSSKKLLLSDSGFYLCAWSQGSEAFFGQGTRLTVV.

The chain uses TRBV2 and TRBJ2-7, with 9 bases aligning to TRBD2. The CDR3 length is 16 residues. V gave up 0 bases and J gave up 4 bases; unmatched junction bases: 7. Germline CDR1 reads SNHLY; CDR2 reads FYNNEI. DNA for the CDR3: TGTGCCAGCAGTGAAGCGGCGCTAAGCGGGAGGTACGAGCAGTACTTC. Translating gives CASSEAALSGRYEQYF.

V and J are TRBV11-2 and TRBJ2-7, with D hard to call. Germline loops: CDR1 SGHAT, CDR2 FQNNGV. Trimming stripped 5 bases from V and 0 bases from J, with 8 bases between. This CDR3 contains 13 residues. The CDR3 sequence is CASSHISSYEQYF. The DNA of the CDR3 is TGTGCCAGCAGCCACATTTCCTCCTACGAGCAGTACTTC.